Listed below are T cell receptor beta chains from one sample, sequenced in a study of early T cells in non-severe SARS-CoV-2 infection. MiXCR, applied by TCRdb to the 5' RACE reads, yields one record per CDR3 protein. The table lists tens of thousands of distinct CDR3 sequences, 6% to 7.5% of them singletons. Sequences were obtained from whole blood. Receptor source: an adult who was a healthcare worker with PCR-confirmed SARS-CoV-2 infection or an uninfected control (not recorded which). Each CDR3 is given with its conserved first and last residue. Each record gives: D gene, clone size, V gene, J gene, CDR3 length, CDR3 protein, CDR3 DNA. The D gene is left open where the match is weak. Some rows mark clone size as missing; the rest say once, few, many or name a class of expanded clone.

NA	few	TRBV7-2	TRBJ2-7	14	CASSLDIRSYEQYF	TGTGCCAGCAGCCTAGATATCCGCTCCTACGAGCAGTACTTC
NA	many	TRBV10-3	TRBJ2-2	15	CAIRMDSQNTGELFF	TGTGCCATCAGGATGGACAGCCAGAACACCGGGGAGCTGTTTTTT
TRBD1	NA	TRBV11-3	TRBJ2-4	17	CASSFTRGRDSENIQYF	TGTGCCAGCAGCTTTACCAGAGGCCGGGACAGCGAAAACATTCAGTACTTC
NA	many	TRBV5-1	TRBJ1-2	13	CASSQQILYGYTF	TGCGCCAGCAGTCAACAGATCCTATATGGCTACACCTTC
TRBD1	NA	TRBV4-3	TRBJ2-1	17	CASSQTVGQAQRNEQFF	TGCGCCAGCAGCCAGACAGTAGGACAGGCCCAGAGGAATGAGCAGTTCTTC
TRBD1	few	TRBV19	TRBJ1-2	17	CASSPIRRKDRVHGYTF	TGTGCCAGTAGTCCAATTCGCCGTAAGGACAGGGTCCATGGCTACACCTTC
TRBD2	few	TRBV29-1	TRBJ2-1	13	CSVAGGARDEQFF	TGCAGCGTTGCGGGGGGGGCGAGGGATGAGCAGTTCTTC
TRBD1	few	TRBV7-9	TRBJ1-1	19	CASSLVRLGGQGGNTEAFF	TGTGCCAGCAGCTTAGTTCGGTTAGGCGGACAGGGCGGGAACACTGAAGCTTTCTTT
TRBD2	few	TRBV20-1	TRBJ2-3	17	CSARILRGLAYTDTQYF	TGCAGTGCTAGGATCCTAAGAGGACTAGCGTACACAGATACGCAGTATTTT
NA	NA	TRBV3-1	TRBJ1-2	13	CASSPGGLFGYTF	TGTGCCAGCAGCCCCGGAGGGCTCTTCGGCTACACCTTC
NA	few	TRBV3-1	TRBJ2-7	15	CASSQPRGFFGEQYF	TGTGCCAGCAGCCAACCCCGGGGATTCTTCGGCGAGCAGTACTTC
TRBD2	medium-sized	TRBV6-1	TRBJ2-2	14	CANEGGEGTGELFF	TGTGCCAACGAGGGCGGGGAGGGCACCGGGGAGCTGTTTTTT
TRBD2	few	TRBV30	TRBJ2-5	14	CAWSPTSGGETQYF	TGTGCCTGGAGTCCGACTAGCGGGGGCGAGACCCAGTACTTC
TRBD2	few	TRBV6-5	TRBJ2-7	13	CASTGLGTYEQYF	TGTGCCAGCACGGGACTAGGAACCTACGAGCAGTACTTC
NA	few	TRBV10-2	TRBJ2-3	11	CASSESDTQYF	TGCGCCAGCAGTGAGTCAGATACGCAGTATTTT
TRBD1	few	TRBV6-6	TRBJ1-5	13	CASSSDRDQPQHF	TGTGCCAGCAGTTCTGACAGGGATCAGCCCCAGCATTTT
NA	few	TRBV11-2	TRBJ2-5	13	CASSLRVQETQYF	TGTGCCAGCAGTCTCCGGGTTCAAGAGACCCAGTACTTC